One and the same sample provided the 23 T cell receptor beta chains below, sequenced in a study of T-cell reconstitution after alpha-beta-depleted transplantation in children. A library of TCRbeta sequences, prepared with unique molecular identifiers, was generated. One entry per CDR3 protein results from TCRdb running MiXCR on the PCR reads. Found here are a few hundred thousand distinct CDR3 sequences, 27% of them singletons; the top ten hold approximately 39%. The sample consisted of PBMCs, taken before TCRalphabeta/CD19-depleted stem cell transplant. Every receptor here comes from a boy under two years old with Wiskott-Aldrich syndrome, due to receive a stem cell transplant.

In DNA, the CDR3 is TGTGCCAGCAGCTTCTTGCGACTCCAAGAGACCCAGTACTTC. As protein: CASSFLRLQETQYF. The gene calls are TRBV11-2 and TRBJ2-5; no clear D. The CDR3 is 14 amino acids. V dropped 3 bases and J dropped 1 base, with 9 bases sitting between them. The germline V gene encodes CDR1 SGHAT and CDR2 FQNNGV.

A few counts support this clonotype. The genes are TRBV20-1 and TRBJ2-7; a possible D gene is TRBD2 (6 bases). The CDR3 spans 15 residues. The germline CDR1 and CDR2 sequences are DFQATT and SNEGSKA (reference sequence). Trimming removed 6 bases at V and 0 bases at J, with 18 bases between. This chain's CDR3 is CSAPRSGRGSYEQYF. The CDR3, as DNA: TGCAGTGCCCCTCGTTCCGGGAGAGGCTCCTACGAGCAGTACTTC.

J is TRBJ2-5 and V is TRBV15, with TRBD1 matching over 8 bases. This CDR3 has 14 residues. CDR1 and CDR2 from the germline V gene are LNHNV and YYDKDF (reference sequence). Unmatched junction bases numbered 6, after V lost 5 bases and J lost 4 bases. The CDR3 DNA is TGTGCCACCAGCGCCCGACAGGGGTCAGAGACCCAGTACTTC. It yields the protein CATSARQGSETQYF.

J is TRBJ2-7 and V is TRBV7-9; 7 nucleotides agree with TRBD1. Trimming at V came to 1 base and at J to 6 bases, leaving 9 bases not matched to a gene. This CDR3 has 15 amino acids. Germline CDR1 is SEHNR and CDR2 is FQNEAQ (reference sequence). The CDR3 coding sequence is TGTGCCAGCAGCTTAGTTGGGACAGATCGTCTCGAGCAGTACTTC. Its protein is CASSLVGTDRLEQYF.

The genes are TRBV6-5 and TRBJ2-3, with 10 bases matching TRBD2. CDR1 MNHEY and CDR2 SVGAGI come from the germline V gene. The CDR3 has 15 amino acids. V trimming: 8 bases; J trimming: 2 bases; junction bases outside the gene matches: 7. The CDR3 region is CASGSLAGYTDTQYF. In DNA form, the CDR3 reads TGTGCCAGCGGTTCACTAGCGGGGTACACAGATACGCAGTATTTT.

The chain employs TRBV20-1 and TRBJ2-7; D may be TRBD2 (5 bases). The V end was cut by 0 bases, the J end by 1 base, with 25 bases between. Germline-derived CDR1 and CDR2 are DFQATT and SNEGSKA (reference sequence). The CDR3 loop spans 19 amino acids. This CDR3 reads CSARDLVPRTTGSSYEQYF. The CDR3 nucleotides read TGCAGTGCTAGAGATCTAGTCCCCAGGACCACGGGGTCTTCCTACGAGCAGTACTTC.

The V call is TRBV5-4, the J call TRBJ2-6; 9 positions match TRBD1. Germline V gene sequence: CDR1 SGHNT, CDR2 YYREEE (reference sequence). The junction had 11 bases not matched to a gene; V was cut back by 7 bases and J by 0 bases. The CDR3 totals 18 residues. The CDR3 spells CASGSRDRALSGANVLTF. In DNA, the CDR3 is TGTGCCAGCGGATCCCGGGACAGGGCCCTCTCTGGGGCCAACGTCCTGACTTTC.

The rearrangement uses TRBV6-1 and TRBJ2-7; 7 bases map to TRBD1. The CDR3 loop spans 14 amino acids. Trimming cost V 5 bases and J 5 bases; bases outside gene matches: 9. Germline CDR1 and CDR2: MNHNS and SASEGT. The CDR3 region is CASSRARQGHEQYF. In nucleotides, the CDR3 is TGTGCCAGCAGTAGAGCTCGACAGGGCCACGAGCAGTACTTC.

This rearrangement joins TRBV27 to TRBJ1-6, with 8 bases identical to TRBD1. CDR1 and CDR2 from the germline V gene are MNHEY and SMNVEV (reference sequence). This CDR3 spans 15 amino acids. With V trimmed by 3 bases and J by 6 bases, 4 bases remained unmatched. This chain's CDR3 is CASSLTQGGNSPLHF. The CDR3 bases are TGTGCCAGCAGTTTGACACAGGGGGGTAATTCACCCCTCCACTTT.

The genes are TRBV5-1 and TRBJ1-6, with D possibly being TRBD1 (5 bases). The length of the CDR3 is 16 residues. Germline V gene data show CDR1 as SGHRS and CDR2 as YFSETQ. Trimming took off 3 bases at V and 4 bases at J, with 14 bases between the two ends. The CDR3: CASSSSGTVYNSPLHF. The DNA for the CDR3 is TGCGCCAGCAGCTCTTCCGGGACGGTGTATAATTCACCCCTCCACTTT.

This clonotype came up a few times. One end of the junction does not line up with germline, which may come from a read error. This rearrangement joins TRBV24-1 to TRBJ1-2; 10 positions agree with TRBD1. The CDR3 has 13 residues. Germline-derived CDR1 and CDR2 are KGHDR and SFDVKD. The CDR3 bases are TGTGCCACCCTGGACAGGGGGGACTATGGCTACACCTTT. Translation gives CATLDRGDYGYTF.

This clonotype came up a few times. The gene calls are TRBV15 and TRBJ1-1; D not resolved. CDR3 length: 15 amino acids. Germline lookup yields CDR1 LNHNV and CDR2 YYDKDF (reference sequence). Trimming shortened V by 0 bases and J by 0 bases, and 8 bases separated the two germline ends. As DNA, the CDR3 is TGTGCCACCAGCAGAGATAAGAGGCTGAACACTGAAGCTTTCTTT. This sequence encodes CATSRDKRLNTEAFF.

This clonotype was found a few times. This sequence joins TRBV5-1 and TRBJ2-2, with 11 positions matching TRBD2. The germline gives CDR1 SGHRS, CDR2 YFSETQ. The CDR3 spans 17 residues. The V gene end was trimmed by 3 bases and the J gene end by 4 bases; junction bases not matched to a gene: 8. The CDR3 DNA is TGCGCCAGCAGCTCTACTAGCGGGAGCAGTTCCACCGGGGAGCTGTTTTTT. Translation: CASSSTSGSSSTGELFF.

The rearrangement links TRBV3-1 to TRBJ2-1; D possibly uses TRBD1 or TRBD2 (5 bases each). This CDR3 comprises 16 residues. The ends were cut back, 1 base at V and 6 bases at J, with 16 bases in the middle. The germline V gene has CDR1 LGHDT and CDR2 YNNKEL (reference sequence). As DNA, the CDR3 is TGTGCCAGCAGCCAAGTTGCGGGCCTTGGGGGCAATGAGCAGTTCTTC. The encoded protein is CASSQVAGLGGNEQFF.

The chain is built from TRBV15 and TRBJ1-4; 8 bases line up with TRBD1. Germline CDR1 and CDR2: LNHNV and YYDKDF (reference sequence). The CDR3 has 16 residues. V lost 0 bases to trimming and J lost 8 bases; unmatched junction nucleotides: 8. CDR3 nucleotides: TGTGCCACCAGCAGAGATTACGCAGGGGGCGCGGAAAAACTGTTTTTT. Protein: CATSRDYAGGAEKLFF.

This clonotype came up a few times. V usage is TRBV24-1 and J usage is TRBJ2-5; D remains ambiguous. From germline, CDR1 is KGHDR and CDR2 SFDVKD. The CDR3 is 14 amino acids. V lost 3 bases and J lost 5, with 12 bases in between. The CDR3 loop is CATSDSALGETQYF. The CDR3 DNA reads TGTGCCACCAGTGATAGTGCCCTGGGGGAGACCCAGTACTTC.

The rearrangement joins TRBV27 to TRBJ2-4; 13 bases map to TRBD2. The J segment lost 0 bases and the V segment lost 2 bases, leaving 4 bases of the junction unmatched. There are 18 residues in the CDR3. Germline lookup yields CDR1 MNHEY and CDR2 SMNVEV (reference sequence). The CDR3 loop reads CASSLTSGRAGAKNIQYF. The DNA of the CDR3 is TGTGCCAGCAGTTTAACTAGCGGGAGGGCGGGAGCCAAAAACATTCAGTACTTC.

The V call is TRBV11-2, the J call TRBJ2-5; 9 bases agree with TRBD1. This CDR3 spans 16 amino acids. Looked up from germline, CDR1 is SGHAT and CDR2 is FQNNGV. The V segment lost 3 bases and the J segment 2 bases; nucleotides outside the gene matches: 7. The CDR3 region is CASSLGGQGLQETQYF. The CDR3 DNA reads as TGTGCCAGCAGCTTGGGGGGACAGGGATTGCAAGAGACCCAGTACTTC.

The V gene is TRBV6-5, the J gene TRBJ1-1, with 10 bases matching TRBD1. CDR3 length equals 15 residues. V trimming: 2 bases; J trimming: 2 bases; junction bases outside the gene matches: 2. Germline values: CDR1 MNHEY, CDR2 SVGAGI. The CDR3 DNA follows: TGTGCCAGCAGTTACGGGACAGGGGTAAACACTGAAGCTTTCTTT. This gives the protein CASSYGTGVNTEAFF.

This sequence joins TRBV4-1 and TRBJ1-3; 9 positions agree with TRBD1. The V and J ends lost 3 bases and 3 bases, in that order; junction bases with no gene match: 6. Germline CDR1 is MGHRA and CDR2 is YSYEKL. The CDR3 has 16 residues. The CDR3 is CASSQSGTGFGNTIYF. Written as DNA, the CDR3 is TGCGCCAGCAGCCAGAGCGGGACAGGGTTTGGAAACACCATATATTTT.

V usage is TRBV29-1 and J usage is TRBJ2-3; D not resolved. From germline, CDR1 is SQVTM and CDR2 ANQGSEA. The CDR3 loop spans 12 amino acids. Trimming took 7 bases from V and 2 from J, leaving 10 bases between them. The CDR3 protein is CSGRRATDTQYF. CDR3 bases: TGCAGCGGCAGGAGAGCCACAGATACGCAGTATTTT.

The chain recombines TRBV15 with TRBJ2-7, with D hard to call. Germline V gene lookup returns CDR1 LNHNV and CDR2 YYDKDF (reference sequence). CDR3 length equals 12 residues. The V and J ends lost 1 base and 6 bases respectively, with 7 bases between them. The CDR3 nucleotides are TGTGCCACCAGCAGAGGGTTCGCCGAGCAGTACTTC. This gives the protein CATSRGFAEQYF.

A few counts support this clonotype. The rearrangement links TRBV14 to TRBJ2-1; no reliable D call. The V gene's germline CDR1 is SGHDN and CDR2 FVKESK. This CDR3 contains 15 residues. Trimming pared 1 base from V and 4 bases from J, leaving 11 bases between. In DNA form, the CDR3 reads TGTGCCAGCAGCCAAGGCCTAAGCGCTTACAATGAGCAGTTCTTC. Its translation is CASSQGLSAYNEQFF.